This T cell receptor (beta chain) was captured in a study of CD8 T cells in Susac syndrome. Study-wide context: At the time their blood was drawn, patients with Susac syndrome were either therapy-naive, on corticosteroids (with some of them also receiving intravenous immunoglobulin), or on intravenous immunoglobulin alone. Study-wide findings and caveats: In total CD8+ repertoires, over 15 Susac-specific public clones were found, and in CD8+ TEMRA repertoires, about five were found.

Reverse transcription used 0.5 to 1 ug RNA and random hexamers. The immunoSEQ assay covered 54 Vbeta and 13 Jbeta segments for CDR3. TCRdb itself ran the immunoSEQ multiplex PCR reads through MiXCR, one entry per CDR3 protein. The sample records some 140,000 distinct CDR3 sequences, roughly 94% being singletons. In regard to this clonotype: Its target is unknown.

Peripheral blood CD8+ and CD4+ T cells were profiled by TCR beta sequencing. Unmatched junction bases numbered 9, after V lost 6 bases and J lost 4 bases. CDR1 DFQATT and CDR2 SNEGSKA come from the germline V gene (reference sequence). This CDR3 has 14 residues. V and J are TRBV20-1 and TRBJ1-2; TRBD1 agrees at 9 bases. The TCR originated in a human donor with Susac syndrome. The source material was CD8+ T cells from PBMCs. The chain's CDR3 is CSAGTGKSPYGYTF. DNA for the CDR3: TGCAGTGCGGGGACAGGGAAATCCCCCTATGGCTACACCTTC.